The 6 T cell receptor beta chains below come from one sample, sequenced in a study. MiXCR, run by TCRdb on the RT-PCR reads, gives a single entry per CDR3 protein. This sample has fewer than 800,000 distinct CDR3 sequences, with approximately 15% found just once. The specimen sequenced was memory CD4+ T cells from blood. These receptors were obtained from a female donor in good health, serving as a healthy control.

This chain joins TRBV15 and TRBJ2-7; 9 positions match TRBD2. CDR1 LNHNV and CDR2 YYDKDF come from the germline V gene (reference sequence). V was pared by 3 bases and J by 3 bases, with 0 bases of the junction left unmatched. CDR3 length: 13 residues. The CDR3 sequence is CATSRTSGYEQYF. The DNA for the CDR3 is TGTGCCACCAGCAGGACTAGCGGCTACGAGCAGTACTTC.

The chain joins TRBV6-1 to TRBJ2-1; 12 bases map to TRBD2. Germline V gene sequence: CDR1 MNHNS, CDR2 SASEGT. The CDR3 extends over 15 amino acids. The trim removed 6 bases at V and 6 bases at J, leaving 6 bases unmatched. The CDR3 is CASSPLAGGPNEQFF. The CDR3 DNA reads TGTGCCAGCAGCCCACTAGCGGGGGGCCCCAATGAGCAGTTCTTC.

The J gene is TRBJ1-1, the V gene TRBV7-2; tentatively, D is TRBD1 (6 bases). Germline V gene data show CDR1 as SGHTA and CDR2 as FQGNSA. This CDR3 contains 14 residues. V lost 5 bases, J lost 2 bases, and 12 bases lay in between. CDR3 sequence reads: CASSPRGRNTEAFF. The DNA of the CDR3 is TGTGCCAGCAGCCCCAGGGGACGAAACACTGAAGCTTTCTTT.

This chain joins TRBV14 and TRBJ2-5; D remains ambiguous. V was clipped by 3 bases and J by 0 bases, with 5 bases between them. The CDR3 length is 13 residues. The germline V gene has CDR1 SGHDN and CDR2 FVKESK. The CDR3 here is CASSHPYQETQYF. The CDR3 coding sequence is TGTGCCAGCAGCCACCCGTACCAAGAGACCCAGTACTTC.

In this sample, this clonotype turned up many times. V usage is TRBV20-1 and J usage is TRBJ2-7, with TRBD2 matching 8 bases. The CDR3 has 14 amino acids. Germline-derived CDR1 and CDR2 are DFQATT and SNEGSKA (reference sequence). J was trimmed by 3 bases and V by 6 bases; bases with no gene match: 10. CDR3 sequence reads: CSAYKREHLYEQYF. The CDR3 nucleotides are TGCAGTGCCTACAAGCGGGAGCATCTCTACGAGCAGTACTTC.

This clonotype is a singleton in its sample. The chain combines TRBV7-2 with TRBJ2-3, with 7 positions matching TRBD2. This CDR3 has 15 amino acids. The germline CDR1 and CDR2 sequences are SGHTA and FQGNSA. Trimming removed 1 base from V and 8 bases from J; junction bases left unmatched: 9. The CDR3 nucleotides read TGTGCCAGCAGCTTAGGGGCTCGAGCGGGAAGTACGCAGTATTTT. This encodes CASSLGARAGSTQYF.